These 2 T cell receptor beta chains share one sample of origin, sequenced in a study of T-cell reconstitution after alpha-beta-depleted transplantation in children. TCRbeta library preparation incorporated unique molecular identifiers. MiXCR, run by TCRdb on the PCR reads, gives a single entry per CDR3 protein. Among approximately 400,000 distinct CDR3 sequences, about a tenth were seen once, and the ten largest hold 4.5% to 7%. This material consisted of PBMCs from the stem cell graft donor, taken from the stem cell graft. The origin of the receptors is a human donor who donated a stem cell graft to a child with acute myeloid leukemia.

This chain joins TRBV9 and TRBJ2-5; perhaps TRBD2 as D (6 bases). The CDR3 extends over 14 amino acids. The V gene lost 3 bases and the J gene lost 5 bases, with 14 bases spanning the gap. Germline lookup yields CDR1 SGDLS and CDR2 YYNGEE. CDR3 nucleotide sequence: TGTGCCAGCAGCGACCCCGGGACTTCGGAGACCCAGTACTTC. The encoded protein is CASSDPGTSETQYF.

This clonotype was observed a handful of times. The chain is built from TRBV20-1 and TRBJ1-5; 9 bases match TRBD1. The germline V gene encodes CDR1 DFQATT and CDR2 SNEGSKA (reference sequence). CDR3 size: 14 residues. Losses at the gene ends were 3 bases for V and 7 bases for J; bases not matched to a gene: 7. In DNA, the CDR3 is TGCAGTGCTAGCCGGGACAGGGTCGACCAGCCCCAGCATTTT. Translating gives CSASRDRVDQPQHF.